These 29 T cell receptor beta chains originate from one sample sequenced in a study of blood T cell repertoires in COVID-19. Measured with immunoSEQ multiplex PCR; TCRdb has only the in-frame clones, and not every one. Of under 150,000 clones in the sample, almost 85% are singletons; the top ten hold 4.5% to 6%. Sequencing was performed on PBMCs or T cells enriched from blood (not recorded which). The receptor set was obtained from a man between 40 and 49 years old with acute COVID-19.

J is TRBJ1-2 and V is TRBV28; D is perhaps TRBD1 (5 bases). The germline gives CDR1 MDHEN, CDR2 SYDVKM. CDR3 length: 14 residues. Trimming took 7 bases from V and 6 from J, leaving 18 bases between them. CDR3 protein: CASTFMGGVNGYTF. The CDR3 region has the DNA TGTGCCAGCACTTTTATGGGGGGGGTAAATGGCTACACCTTC.

In this sample, this clone turned up once. This chain joins TRBV28 and TRBJ2-5, with 13 positions matching TRBD2. The germline V gene encodes CDR1 MDHEN and CDR2 SYDVKM. J lost 5 bases, V lost 4 bases, and 7 bases had no gene match. The CDR3 has 16 amino acids. Here the CDR3 DNA reads TGTGCCAGCAGTTCGATGACTAGCGGGGGGCTTGAGACCCAGTACTTC. Its translation is CASSSMTSGGLETQYF.

The J gene is TRBJ1-1, the V gene TRBV5-4, with D maybe TRBD1 (5 bases). V dropped 4 bases and J dropped 3 bases, with 10 bases sitting between them. Germline V CDR1 and CDR2: SGHNT, YYREEE (reference sequence). The CDR3 contains 13 residues. CDR3 region: CASSLARDTEAFF. The CDR3 coding sequence is TGTGCCAGCAGCCTGGCCAGGGACACTGAAGCTTTCTTT.

This clone was seen a few times. The chain couples TRBV3-1 (or the pseudogene TRBV3-2) to TRBJ2-7, with 8 bases identical to TRBD1. The V segment lost 1 base and the J segment 5 bases; nucleotides outside the gene matches: 4. The germline V gene encodes CDR1 LGHDT and CDR2 YNNKEL (reference sequence). The CDR3 totals 14 residues. The CDR3 DNA follows: TGTGCCAGCAGCCAAGCGGACAGGGAACACGAGCAGTACTTC. As protein: CASSQADREHEQYF.

This clone was found once. This chain connects TRBV11-2 to TRBJ2-7; TRBD1 matches at 9 bases. V dropped 4 bases and J dropped 7; count of bases not matched to a gene: 5. The CDR3 extends over 13 amino acids. Germline V lookup: CDR1 SGHAT, CDR2 FQNNGV. CDR3 nucleotides: TGTGCCAGCAGCTACGGGACAGGGAGGGAGCAGTACTTC. It translates to CASSYGTGREQYF.

This clone was seen only a few times. The V gene is TRBV28, the J gene TRBJ2-1; 12 positions agree with TRBD2. Germline-derived CDR1 and CDR2 are MDHEN and SYDVKM. The CDR3 is 16 amino acids. Trimming took 4 bases from V and 9 from J; bases not matched to a gene: 10. The CDR3 DNA follows: TGTGCCAGCAGTTCCAGGCTAGCGGGGGGGCCAGGTGAGCAGTTCTTC. Translated: CASSSRLAGGPGEQFF. Complete variable domain (other parts from reference TRBV28 and TRBJ2-1): DVKVTQSSRYLVKRTGEKVFLECVQDMDHENMFWYRQDPGLGLRLIYFSYDVKMKEKGDIPEGYSVSREKKERFSLILESASTNQTSMYLCASSSRLAGGPGEQFFGPGTRLTVL.

This clone was detected once. Other DNA sequences in the sample encode the same CDR3. The chain employs TRBV19 and TRBJ2-5; D uncertain. With 3 bases removed from V and 4 bases from J, the gap between germline ends came to 3 bases. Germline assignment: CDR1 LNHDA and CDR2 SQIVND (reference sequence). The CDR3 length is 11 residues. The chain's CDR3 is CASSIRETQYF. CDR3 DNA sequence: TGTGCCAGTAGTATCAGAGAGACCCAGTACTTC.

The chain is built from TRBV6-5 and TRBJ1-6, with D perhaps matching TRBD1 (5 bases). This CDR3 region has 13 residues. V was shortened by 6 bases and J by 11 bases, with 14 bases between the two germline ends. The germline V gene has CDR1 MNHEY and CDR2 SVGAGI. CDR3 residues: CASSATLGAPLHF. The CDR3 region has the DNA TGTGCCAGCAGCGCCACCTTAGGGGCACCCCTCCACTTT.

CDR3 bases: TGCAGCGCTGGACAGGGGTTAACGCAGTATTTT. This codes for CSAGQGLTQYF. V usage is TRBV29-1 and J usage is TRBJ2-3, with 9 bases aligning to TRBD1. The CDR3 contains 11 residues. The V gene's germline CDR1 is SQVTM and CDR2 ANQGSEA. The V and J ends lost 7 bases and 9 bases, in that order; junction bases with no gene match: 5.

On this clone: Other nucleotide sequences in the sample specify the same CDR3. The chain's CDR3 is CASSPGTDSNQPQHF. In DNA form, the CDR3 reads TGTGCCAGCAGCCCCGGGACAGATAGCAATCAGCCCCAGCATTTT. This chain connects TRBV6-5 to TRBJ1-5; 7 nucleotides line up with TRBD1. This CDR3 region has 15 residues. After removal of 6 bases from V and 0 bases from J, the junction contained 5 bases not matched to a gene. Germline V gene sequence: CDR1 MNHEY, CDR2 SVGAGI.

This clone has just one count. The chain employs TRBV2 and TRBJ2-7, with 11 bases identical to TRBD1. This CDR3 region has 14 residues. The germline V gene encodes CDR1 SNHLY and CDR2 FYNNEI. Losses at the gene ends were 5 bases for V and 3 bases for J; bases not matched to a gene: 3. The CDR3 here is CASSSGTGGYEQYF. The CDR3 DNA reads as TGTGCCAGCAGTTCCGGGACAGGGGGCTACGAGCAGTACTTC.

This clone was found once. The rearrangement uses TRBV20-1 and TRBJ2-3; no clear D. Trimming removed 5 bases from V and 1 base from J, with 4 bases in between. The CDR3 is 11 amino acids. Germline loops: CDR1 DFQATT, CDR2 SNEGSKA (reference sequence). The CDR3 DNA follows: TGCAGTGCTCCGGGCACAGATACGCAGTATTTT. Encoded protein: CSAPGTDTQYF.

This clone is a singleton in its sample. The chain joins TRBV18 to TRBJ2-2; the D gene is possibly TRBD2 (6 bases). The length of the CDR3 is 14 residues. CDR1 is KGHSH, CDR2 LQKENI, per germline. Trimming took 0 bases from V and 4 from J, leaving 6 bases between them. CDR3 residues: CASSPPGGTGELFF. CDR3 bases: TGTGCCAGCTCACCACCGGGGGGCACCGGGGAGCTGTTTTTT. The full variable domain, rest sourced from reference TRBV18 and TRBJ2-2, is NAGVMQNPRHLVRRRGQEARLRCSPMKGHSHVYWYRQLPEEGLKFMVYLQKENIIDESGMPKERFSAEFPKEGPSILRIQQVVRGDSAAYFCASSPPGGTGELFFGEGSRLTVL.

This sequence joins TRBV5-1 and TRBJ1-1, with D perhaps TRBD1 (6 bases). CDR1 and CDR2 (germline): SGHRS, YFSETQ. The CDR3 spans 15 residues. V lost 7 bases to trimming and J lost 6 bases, with 22 bases between them. CDR3 loop: CASHFLGGAMAEAFF. The CDR3 DNA reads as TGCGCCAGCCACTTTCTCGGGGGGGCCATGGCTGAAGCTTTCTTT.

This chain links TRBV7-2 with TRBJ2-3, with D maybe TRBD2 (6 bases). Germline CDR1 and CDR2: SGHTA and FQGNSA. The CDR3 totals 17 residues. The V end lost 5 bases, the J end lost 2 bases, and 20 bases lay between the germline ends. The CDR3 DNA reads TGTGCCAGCAGCACAGACGCCTGGGGGAGGACCACAGATACGCAGTATTTT. The encoded protein is CASSTDAWGRTTDTQYF.

This clone was counted only a few times. The genes are TRBV10-2 and TRBJ1-4; 10 bases are shared with TRBD1. Losses at the gene ends were 0 bases for V and 7 bases for J; bases not matched to a gene: 8. The CDR3 length is 17 residues. Germline loops: CDR1 WSHSY, CDR2 SAAADI. Here the CDR3 reads CASSESGQGSGGEKLFF. As DNA, the CDR3 is TGCGCCAGCAGTGAGTCGGGACAGGGGTCAGGAGGTGAAAAACTGTTTTTT.

The chain joins TRBV28 to TRBJ1-2; D is undetermined. Germline loops: CDR1 MDHEN, CDR2 SYDVKM. The germline V and J ends were trimmed by 3 bases and 8 bases, with 16 bases remaining between them. The CDR3 extends over 14 amino acids. This CDR3 reads CASSFPPQVGGYTF. The CDR3 DNA reads TGTGCCAGCAGTTTCCCTCCCCAGGTTGGGGGCTACACCTTC.

J is TRBJ1-2 and V is TRBV3-1 (or the pseudogene TRBV3-2); the match to TRBD1 covers 9 bases. The germline V gene encodes CDR1 LGHDT and CDR2 YNNKEL (reference sequence). This CDR3 has 17 residues. V was pared by 4 bases and J by 2 bases, with 11 bases of the junction left unmatched. The CDR3: CASSPPGTGPGNYGYTF. The CDR3 coding sequence is TGTGCCAGCAGCCCTCCCGGGACAGGGCCGGGAAACTATGGCTACACCTTC.

In nucleotides, the CDR3 is TGTGCCAGAAGAGCGGTTTACGTAGAGACCCAGTACTTC. Protein: CARRAVYVETQYF. The genes are TRBV7-5 and TRBJ2-5; the table's D call of TRBD2 was not tested on the DNA. TRBV7-5 is flagged as a pseudogene. The CDR3 loop spans 13 amino acids.

The rearrangement joins TRBV28 to TRBJ2-3; TRBD1 matches 7 bases. CDR1 and CDR2 (germline): MDHEN, SYDVKM. CDR3 size: 14 residues. V trimming: 6 bases; J trimming: 0 bases; junction bases outside the gene matches: 3. DNA for the CDR3: TGTGCCAGCAGCCAGACAGGGAGCACAGATACGCAGTATTTT. Translation gives CASSQTGSTDTQYF.

The V call is TRBV24-1, the J call TRBJ2-1, with 11 positions matching TRBD1. V lost 7 bases, J lost 9 bases, and 10 bases stayed unmatched. CDR1 and CDR2 (germline): KGHDR, SFDVKD. The CDR3 consists of 15 residues. The CDR3 sequence: CATRNPGQGEGEQFF. The CDR3 DNA follows: TGTGCCACCAGGAATCCGGGACAGGGGGAGGGTGAGCAGTTCTTC.

The chain has TRBV5-1 and TRBJ1-2; 9 nucleotides line up with TRBD1. Trimming removed 3 bases from V and 7 bases from J; junction bases left unmatched: 10. This CDR3 contains 15 residues. Per germline, CDR1 SGHRS and CDR2 YFSETQ. CDR3 DNA: TGCGCCAGCAGCTGGACATCCGGGACAGGGACTGGCTACACCTTC. Protein product: CASSWTSGTGTGYTF.

In nucleotides, the CDR3 is TGTGCCAGCAGCGTAGGATCGGGAGCGCCTGCCACAGATACGCAGTATTTT. It yields the protein CASSVGSGAPATDTQYF. The J gene is TRBJ2-3, the V gene TRBV9, with a weak D call TRBD2 (6 bases). The V end was cut by 0 bases, the J end by 2 bases, with 16 bases between. The CDR3 runs to 17 residues. Germline loops: CDR1 SGDLS, CDR2 YYNGEE. The full variable domain, completed using reference TRBV9 and TRBJ2-3, is DSGVTQTPKHLITATGQRVTLRCSPRSGDLSVYWYQQSLDQGLQFLIQYYNGEERAKGNILERFSAQQFPDLHSELNLSSLELGDSALYFCASSVGSGAPATDTQYFGPGTRLTVL.

The chain uses TRBV5-1 and TRBJ2-7; TRBD2 is a possible D gene (6 bases). The CDR3 length is 11 residues. With 5 bases removed from V and 7 bases from J, the gap between germline ends came to 10 bases. Germline assignment: CDR1 SGHRS and CDR2 YFSETQ. The CDR3 region has the DNA TGCGCCAGCAGTGGGGCGGGGGAGCAGTACTTC. It yields the protein CASSGAGEQYF.

The rearrangement links TRBV25-1 to TRBJ1-1; D is ambiguous. Germline V gene lookup returns CDR1 MGHDK and CDR2 SYGVNS. V gave up 6 bases and J gave up 1 base, with 12 bases separating them. The CDR3 extends over 14 amino acids. CDR3 DNA sequence: TGTGCCAGCAGCCAAACCGGCGGGAACACTGAAGCTTTCTTT. It yields the protein CASSQTGGNTEAFF.

This chain connects TRBV30 to TRBJ1-5; D call uncertain. Trimming shortened V by 0 bases and J by 4 bases, and 10 bases separated the two germline ends. Per the germline V gene, CDR1 is GTSNPN and CDR2 is SVGIG (reference sequence). This CDR3 spans 14 amino acids. The CDR3 nucleotides read TGTGCCTGGAGTGTACTGGAGGCTAATCAGCCCCAGCATTTT. Amino acid sequence: CAWSVLEANQPQHF.

The chain is built from TRBV7-6 and TRBJ2-7; D is ambiguous. The CDR3 is 18 residues long. CDR1 is SGHVS, CDR2 FNYEAQ, per germline. V gave up 2 bases and J gave up 4 bases, with 24 bases separating them. The CDR3 reads CASSLSEFSSPIPYEQYF. The CDR3 nucleotides read TGTGCCAGCAGCTTATCCGAGTTTAGTTCACCCATCCCATACGAGCAGTACTTC.

The chain uses TRBV19 and TRBJ1-5, with a tentative D call TRBD1 (5 bases). V was trimmed by 9 bases and J by 0 bases, leaving 12 bases between them. Germline lookup yields CDR1 LNHDA and CDR2 SQIVND (reference sequence). This CDR3 region has 14 residues. This CDR3 is CASIGQNSNQPQHF. CDR3 sequence (DNA): TGTGCCAGCATAGGACAAAATAGCAATCAGCCCCAGCATTTT.

V and J are TRBV11-2 and TRBJ1-4; tentative D call: TRBD1 (6 bases). CDR1 SGHAT and CDR2 FQNNGV come from the germline V gene. There are 15 residues in the CDR3. Trimming removed 3 bases from V and 4 bases from J, with 12 bases in between. The CDR3: CASSLGALINEKLFF. In DNA, the CDR3 is TGTGCCAGCAGCTTGGGGGCGCTAATTAATGAAAAACTGTTTTTT. Variable domain in full (rest from reference TRBV11-2 and TRBJ1-4): EAGVAQSPRYKIIEKRQSVAFWCNPISGHATLYWYQQILGQGPKLLIQFQNNGVVDDSQLPKDRFSAERLKGVDSTLKIQPAKLEDSAVYLCASSLGALINEKLFFGSGTQLSVL.